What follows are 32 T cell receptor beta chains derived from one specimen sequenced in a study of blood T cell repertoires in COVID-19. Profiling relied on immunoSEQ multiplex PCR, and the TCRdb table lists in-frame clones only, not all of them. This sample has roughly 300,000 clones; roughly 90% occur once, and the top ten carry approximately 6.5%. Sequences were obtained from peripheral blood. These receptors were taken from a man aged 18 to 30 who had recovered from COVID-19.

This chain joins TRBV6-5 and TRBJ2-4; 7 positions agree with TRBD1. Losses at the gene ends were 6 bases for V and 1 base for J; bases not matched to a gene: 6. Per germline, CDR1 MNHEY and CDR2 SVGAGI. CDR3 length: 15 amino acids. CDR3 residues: CASRRQGMAKNIQYF. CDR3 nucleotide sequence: TGTGCCAGCAGACGACAGGGAATGGCCAAAAACATTCAGTACTTC.

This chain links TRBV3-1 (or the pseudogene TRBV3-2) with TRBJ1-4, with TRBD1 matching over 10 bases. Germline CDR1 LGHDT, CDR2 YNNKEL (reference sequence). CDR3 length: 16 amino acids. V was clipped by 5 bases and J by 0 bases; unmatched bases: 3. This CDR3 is CASSSDRGTTNEKLFF. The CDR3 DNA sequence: TGTGCCAGCAGCTCGGACAGGGGGACAACTAATGAAAAACTGTTTTTT.

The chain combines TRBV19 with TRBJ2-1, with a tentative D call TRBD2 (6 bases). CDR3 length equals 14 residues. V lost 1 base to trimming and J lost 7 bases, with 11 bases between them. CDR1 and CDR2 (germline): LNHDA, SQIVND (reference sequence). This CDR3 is CASSIVGAGNEQFF. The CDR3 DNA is TGTGCCAGTAGTATAGTTGGGGCGGGGAATGAGCAGTTCTTC.

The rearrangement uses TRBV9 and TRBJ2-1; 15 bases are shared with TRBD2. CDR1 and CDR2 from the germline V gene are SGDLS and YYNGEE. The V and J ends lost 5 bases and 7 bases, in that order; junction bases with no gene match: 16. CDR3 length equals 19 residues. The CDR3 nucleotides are TGTGCCAGCAGGGGGAAGACCGGGACTAGCGGGAGGAGGACGAATGAGCAGTTCTTC. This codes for CASRGKTGTSGRRTNEQFF.

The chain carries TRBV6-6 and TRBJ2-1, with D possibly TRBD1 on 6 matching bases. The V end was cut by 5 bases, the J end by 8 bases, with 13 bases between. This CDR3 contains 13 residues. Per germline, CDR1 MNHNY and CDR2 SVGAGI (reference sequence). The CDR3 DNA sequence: TGTGCCAGCAGTACCAACAGGGCGGATGAGCAGTTCTTC. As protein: CASSTNRADEQFF.

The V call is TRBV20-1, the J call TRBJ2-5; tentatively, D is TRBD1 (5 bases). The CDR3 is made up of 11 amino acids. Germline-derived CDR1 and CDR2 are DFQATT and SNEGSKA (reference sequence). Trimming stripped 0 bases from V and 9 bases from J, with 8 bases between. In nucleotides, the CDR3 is TGCAGTGCTAGAGAAGGGGTCGCCCAGTACTTC. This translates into CSAREGVAQYF.

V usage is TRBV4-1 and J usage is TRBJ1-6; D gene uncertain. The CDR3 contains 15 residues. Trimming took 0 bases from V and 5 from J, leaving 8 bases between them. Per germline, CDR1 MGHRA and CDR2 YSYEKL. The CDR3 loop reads CASSQEGRDNSPLHF. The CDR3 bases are TGCGCCAGCAGCCAAGAGGGGAGAGATAATTCACCCCTCCACTTT.

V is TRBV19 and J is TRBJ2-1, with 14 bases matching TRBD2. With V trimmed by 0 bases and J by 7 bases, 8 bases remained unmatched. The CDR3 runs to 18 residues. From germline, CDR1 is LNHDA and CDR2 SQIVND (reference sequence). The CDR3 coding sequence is TGTGCCAGTAGTATAGACCTCCCTGGGACTAGCGGGAGAAATGAGCAGTTCTTC. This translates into CASSIDLPGTSGRNEQFF.

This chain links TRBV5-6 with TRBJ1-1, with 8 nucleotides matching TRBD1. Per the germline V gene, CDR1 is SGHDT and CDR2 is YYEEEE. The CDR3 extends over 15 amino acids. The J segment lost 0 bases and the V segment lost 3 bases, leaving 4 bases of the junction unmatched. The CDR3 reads CASSYRDRMNTEAFF. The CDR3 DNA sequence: TGTGCCAGCAGCTACCGGGACAGGATGAACACTGAAGCTTTCTTT.

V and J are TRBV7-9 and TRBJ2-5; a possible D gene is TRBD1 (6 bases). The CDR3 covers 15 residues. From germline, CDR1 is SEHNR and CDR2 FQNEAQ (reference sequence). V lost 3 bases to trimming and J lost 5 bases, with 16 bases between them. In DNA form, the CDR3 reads TGTGCCAGCAGCTTGAATGGACAGTATGGGGAGACCCAGTACTTC. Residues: CASSLNGQYGETQYF.

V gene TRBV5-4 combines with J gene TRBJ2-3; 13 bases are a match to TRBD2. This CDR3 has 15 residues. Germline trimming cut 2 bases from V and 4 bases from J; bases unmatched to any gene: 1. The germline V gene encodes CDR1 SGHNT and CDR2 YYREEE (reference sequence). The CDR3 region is CASSFGLAGADTQYF. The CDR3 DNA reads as TGTGCCAGCAGCTTTGGACTAGCGGGGGCAGATACGCAGTATTTT.

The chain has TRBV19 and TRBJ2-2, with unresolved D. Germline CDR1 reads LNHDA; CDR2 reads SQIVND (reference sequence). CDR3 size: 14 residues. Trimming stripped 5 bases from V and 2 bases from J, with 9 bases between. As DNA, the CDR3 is TGTGCCAGTAGTTTACCCCTAAACACCGGGGAGCTGTTTTTT. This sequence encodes CASSLPLNTGELFF.

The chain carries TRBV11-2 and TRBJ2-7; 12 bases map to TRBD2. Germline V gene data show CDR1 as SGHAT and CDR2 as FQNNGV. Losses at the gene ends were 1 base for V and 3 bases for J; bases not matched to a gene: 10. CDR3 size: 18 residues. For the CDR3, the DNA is TGTGCCAGCAGCTTAGGGACTAGCGGGATCGGAGCCGACTACGAGCAGTACTTC. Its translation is CASSLGTSGIGADYEQYF. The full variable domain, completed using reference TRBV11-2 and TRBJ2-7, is EAGVAQSPRYKIIEKRQSVAFWCNPISGHATLYWYQQILGQGPKLLIQFQNNGVVDDSQLPKDRFSAERLKGVDSTLKIQPAKLEDSAVYLCASSLGTSGIGADYEQYFGPGTRLTVT.

In DNA form, the CDR3 reads TGTGCCAGCAGCCAAGAGGCGACACTGACCAGTGGCTACACCTTC. This encodes CASSQEATLTSGYTF. The chain uses TRBV4-2 and TRBJ1-2; D remains ambiguous. Germline CDR1 reads LGHNA; CDR2 reads YNFKEQ. Trimming shortened V by 0 bases and J by 7 bases, and 15 bases separated the two germline ends. The CDR3 runs to 15 residues.

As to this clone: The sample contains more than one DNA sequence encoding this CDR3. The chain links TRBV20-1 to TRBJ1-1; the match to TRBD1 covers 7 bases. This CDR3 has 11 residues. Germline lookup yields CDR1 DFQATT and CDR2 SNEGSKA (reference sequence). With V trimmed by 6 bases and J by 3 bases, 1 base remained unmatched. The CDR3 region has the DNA TGCAGTGCCCAGGGGGACACTGAAGCTTTCTTT. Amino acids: CSAQGDTEAFF.

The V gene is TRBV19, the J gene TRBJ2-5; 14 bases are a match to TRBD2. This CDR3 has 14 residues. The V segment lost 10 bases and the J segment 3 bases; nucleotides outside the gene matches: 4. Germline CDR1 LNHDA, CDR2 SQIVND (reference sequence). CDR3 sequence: CATRLAGGEETQYF. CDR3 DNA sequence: TGTGCCACTCGACTAGCGGGAGGGGAAGAGACCCAGTACTTC.

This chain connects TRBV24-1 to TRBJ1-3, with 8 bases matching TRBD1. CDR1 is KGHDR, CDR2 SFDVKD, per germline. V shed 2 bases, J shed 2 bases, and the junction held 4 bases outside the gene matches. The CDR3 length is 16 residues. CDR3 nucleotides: TGTGCCACCAGTGATTGGGACAGGCTCGCTGGAAACACCATATATTTT. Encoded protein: CATSDWDRLAGNTIYF.

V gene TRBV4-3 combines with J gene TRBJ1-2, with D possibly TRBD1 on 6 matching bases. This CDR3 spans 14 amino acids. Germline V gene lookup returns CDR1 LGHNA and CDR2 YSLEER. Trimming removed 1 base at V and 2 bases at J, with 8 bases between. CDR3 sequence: CASSQVTGNYGYTF. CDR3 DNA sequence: TGCGCCAGCAGCCAAGTCACAGGGAACTATGGCTACACCTTC.

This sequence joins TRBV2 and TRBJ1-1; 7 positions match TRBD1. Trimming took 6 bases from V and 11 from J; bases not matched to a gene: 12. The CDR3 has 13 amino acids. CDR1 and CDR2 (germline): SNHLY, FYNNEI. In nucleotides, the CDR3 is TGTGCCAGCAGCGATGACAGGGATACCGCTGCTTTCTTT. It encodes CASSDDRDTAAFF.

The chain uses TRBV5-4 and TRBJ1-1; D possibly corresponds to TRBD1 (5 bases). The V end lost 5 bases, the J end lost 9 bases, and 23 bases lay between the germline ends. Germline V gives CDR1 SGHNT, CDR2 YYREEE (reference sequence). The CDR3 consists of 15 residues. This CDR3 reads CASSPGGEGLRQAFF. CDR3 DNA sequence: TGTGCCAGCAGTCCCGGGGGGGAGGGATTACGGCAAGCTTTCTTT.

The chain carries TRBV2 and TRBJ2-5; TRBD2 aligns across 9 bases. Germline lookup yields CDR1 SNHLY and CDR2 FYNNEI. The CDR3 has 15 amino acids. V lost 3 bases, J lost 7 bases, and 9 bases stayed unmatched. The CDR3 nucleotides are TGTGCCAGCAGTGAGAGTAGCGGGAGTTCAGGGACCCAGTACTTC. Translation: CASSESSGSSGTQYF.

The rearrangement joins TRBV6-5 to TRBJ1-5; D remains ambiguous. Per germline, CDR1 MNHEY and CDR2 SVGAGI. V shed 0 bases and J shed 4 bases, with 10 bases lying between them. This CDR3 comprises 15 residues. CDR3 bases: TGTGCCAGCAGTTACTCGATAACGGGTAATCAGCCCCAGCATTTT. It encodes CASSYSITGNQPQHF.

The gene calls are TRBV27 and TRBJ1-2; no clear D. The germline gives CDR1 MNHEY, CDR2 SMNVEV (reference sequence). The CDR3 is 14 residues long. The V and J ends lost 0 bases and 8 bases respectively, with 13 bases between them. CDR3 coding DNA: TGTGCCAGCAGTTTATCCGGCCTTCAGAGGGGCTACACCTTC. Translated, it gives CASSLSGLQRGYTF.

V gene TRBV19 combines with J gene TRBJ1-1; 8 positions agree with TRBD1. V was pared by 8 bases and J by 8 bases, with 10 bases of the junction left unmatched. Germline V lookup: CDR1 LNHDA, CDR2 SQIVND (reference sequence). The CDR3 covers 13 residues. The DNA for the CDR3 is TGTGCCAGTGAGACAGGGGAGCTCTCCGAAGCTTTCTTT. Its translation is CASETGELSEAFF.

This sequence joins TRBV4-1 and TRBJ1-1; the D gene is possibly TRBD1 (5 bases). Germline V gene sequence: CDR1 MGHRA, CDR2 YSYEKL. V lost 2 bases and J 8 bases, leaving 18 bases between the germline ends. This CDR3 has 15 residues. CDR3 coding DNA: TGCGCCAGCAGCCAAAACACCGGGACTTCTCGAGAAGCTTTCTTT. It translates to CASSQNTGTSREAFF.

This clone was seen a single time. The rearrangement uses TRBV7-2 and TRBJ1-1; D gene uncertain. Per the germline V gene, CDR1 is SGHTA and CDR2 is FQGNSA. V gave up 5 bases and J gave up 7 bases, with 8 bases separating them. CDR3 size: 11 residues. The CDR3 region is CASSPGNEAFF. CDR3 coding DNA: TGTGCCAGCAGCCCTGGCAATGAAGCTTTCTTT. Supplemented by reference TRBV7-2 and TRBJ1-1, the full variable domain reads GAGVSQSPSNKVTEKGKDVELRCDPISGHTALYWYRQSLGQGLEFLIYFQGNSAPDKSGLPSDRFSAERTGGSVSTLTIQRTQQEDSAVYLCASSPGNEAFFGQGTRLTVV.

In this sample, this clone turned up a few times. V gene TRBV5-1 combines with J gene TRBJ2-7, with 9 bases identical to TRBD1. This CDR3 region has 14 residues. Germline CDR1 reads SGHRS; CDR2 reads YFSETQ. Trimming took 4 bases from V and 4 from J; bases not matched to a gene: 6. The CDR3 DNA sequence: TGCGCCAGCAGCGAAGGGACAGGGAATTACGAGCAGTACTTC. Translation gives CASSEGTGNYEQYF.

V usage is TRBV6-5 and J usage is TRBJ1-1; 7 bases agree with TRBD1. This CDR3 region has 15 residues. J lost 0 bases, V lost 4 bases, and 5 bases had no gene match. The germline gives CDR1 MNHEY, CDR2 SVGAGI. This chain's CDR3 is CASSSYGTVNTEAFF. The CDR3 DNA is TGTGCCAGCAGTTCCTACGGGACAGTGAACACTGAAGCTTTCTTT.

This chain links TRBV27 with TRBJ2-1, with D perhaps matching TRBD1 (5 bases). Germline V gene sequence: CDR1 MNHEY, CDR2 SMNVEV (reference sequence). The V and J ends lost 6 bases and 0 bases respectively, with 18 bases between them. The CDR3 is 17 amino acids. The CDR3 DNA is TGTGCCAGCAGAACCGCGTTGGGGCCCCTCTCCTACAATGAGCAGTTCTTC. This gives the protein CASRTALGPLSYNEQFF.

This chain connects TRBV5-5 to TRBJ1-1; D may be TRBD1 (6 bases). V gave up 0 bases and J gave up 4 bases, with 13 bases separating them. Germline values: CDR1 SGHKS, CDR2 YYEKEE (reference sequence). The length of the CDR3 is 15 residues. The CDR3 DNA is TGTGCCAGCAGCTTGGCGGACAGAAAAATCACTGAAGCTTTCTTT. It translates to CASSLADRKITEAFF.

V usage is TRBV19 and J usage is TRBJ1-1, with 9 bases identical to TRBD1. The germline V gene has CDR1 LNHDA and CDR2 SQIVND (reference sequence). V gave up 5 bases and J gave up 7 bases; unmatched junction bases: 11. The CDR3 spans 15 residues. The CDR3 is CASSPGTGNSGEAFF. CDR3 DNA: TGTGCCAGTAGTCCCGGGACAGGGAATTCGGGTGAAGCTTTCTTT.

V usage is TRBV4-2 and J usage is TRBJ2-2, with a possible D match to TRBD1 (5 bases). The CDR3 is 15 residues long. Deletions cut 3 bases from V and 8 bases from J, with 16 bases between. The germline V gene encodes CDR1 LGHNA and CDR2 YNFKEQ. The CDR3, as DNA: TGTGCCAGCAGCCATCCAGTGACAGTCCCGGGGGAGCTGTTTTTT. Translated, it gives CASSHPVTVPGELFF.